A single TCR beta chain is shown here with its context. This sample stems from a study of cytomegalovirus exposure and HLA in healthy donors. This CDR3 region has 15 residues. Germline V gene sequence: CDR1 SEHNR, CDR2 FQNEAQ (reference sequence). The V gene lost 5 bases and the J gene lost 2 bases, with 16 bases spanning the gap. Primers included in the PCR were 60 Vbeta and 13 Jbeta primers. Data came from immunoSEQ multiplex PCR; TCRdb stores just in-frame clones and leaves some out. The data contain about 94,000 clones, more than 70% of them singletons. The sequence was obtained from a man in his thirties or forties in good health and CMV-seronegative. The V call is TRBV7-9, the J call TRBJ2-7; the D gene is possibly TRBD2 (5 bases). The specimen was PBMCs. DNA of the CDR3: TGTGCCAGCAGCCCGGACCTTCGGGGTGCCTACGAGCAGTACTTC. This gives the protein CASSPDLRGAYEQYF.